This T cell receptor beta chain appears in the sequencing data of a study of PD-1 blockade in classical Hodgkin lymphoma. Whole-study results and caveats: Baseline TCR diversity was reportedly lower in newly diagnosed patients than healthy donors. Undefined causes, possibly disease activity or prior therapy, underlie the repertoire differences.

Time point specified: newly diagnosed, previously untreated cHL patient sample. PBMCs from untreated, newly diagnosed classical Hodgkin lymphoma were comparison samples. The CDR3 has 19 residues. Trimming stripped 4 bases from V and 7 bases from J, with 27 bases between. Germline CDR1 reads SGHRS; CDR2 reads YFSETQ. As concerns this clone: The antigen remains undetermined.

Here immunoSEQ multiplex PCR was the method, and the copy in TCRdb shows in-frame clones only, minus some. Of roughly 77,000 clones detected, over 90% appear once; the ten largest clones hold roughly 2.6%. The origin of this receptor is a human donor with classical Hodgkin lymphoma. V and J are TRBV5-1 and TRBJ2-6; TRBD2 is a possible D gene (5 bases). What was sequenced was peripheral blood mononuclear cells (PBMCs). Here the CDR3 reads CASSTGNAGGGGEANVLTF. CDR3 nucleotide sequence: TGCGCCAGCAGCACTGGCAATGCAGGTGGAGGTGGTGAAGCCAACGTCCTGACTTTC. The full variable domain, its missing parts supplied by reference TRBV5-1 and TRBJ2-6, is KAGVTQTPRYLIKTRGQQVTLSCSPISGHRSVSWYQQTPGQGLQFLFEYFSETQRNKGNFPGRFSGRQFSNSRSEMNVSTLELGDSALYLCASSTGNAGGGGEANVLTFGAGSRLTVL.